These T cell receptor beta chains were read from a single sample in a study of shared clonotypes between healthy human individuals. The method was immunoSEQ multiplex PCR; TCRdb's version includes in-frame clones alone and lacks a portion of them. Of 2.3 million or so clones listed, just over 90% were seen once; the top ten hold approximately 0.4%. What was sequenced was naive CD4+ T cells from PBMCs. The origin of the receptors is a man younger than 35 in good health. Some clones in this sample may be carry-over from other donors' samples. CDR3s include the opening cysteine and the closing phenylalanine or tryptophan. The order of the fields is V gene, CDR3 length, D gene, J gene, clone size, CDR3 DNA, CDR3 protein. A D gene is named only where the DNA matches it firmly. A row's size may be missing; if present it is once, few, many or a size class.

V: TRBV25-1
length: 11
D: -
J: TRBJ1-2
size: few
DNA: TGTGCCAGCAGTCGGGGATACGGCTACACCTTC
CDR3: CASSRGYGYTF

V: TRBV2
length: 13
D: -
J: TRBJ1-1
size: few
DNA: TGTGCCAGTACAGGAGAAACGAACACTGAAGCTTTCTTT
CDR3: CASTGETNTEAFF

V: TRBV9
length: 15
D: TRBD1
J: TRBJ1-1
size: -
DNA: TGTGCCAGCAGCGTAGTAGCCAGGGGGCACACTGAAGCTTTCTTT
CDR3: CASSVVARGHTEAFF

V: TRBV5-6
length: 15
D: TRBD1
J: TRBJ1-6
size: -
DNA: TGTGCCAGCAGCTTGCAGGGGGCTTGGGATTCACCCCTCCACTTT
CDR3: CASSLQGAWDSPLHF

V: TRBV28
length: 12
D: -
J: TRBJ1-5
size: -
DNA: TGTGCCAGCACTAGGTTCAATCAGCCCCAGCATTTT
CDR3: CASTRFNQPQHF

V: TRBV5-4
length: 12
D: -
J: TRBJ1-2
size: -
DNA: TGTGCCAGCAGCACCGTTAACTATGGCTACACCTTC
CDR3: CASSTVNYGYTF

V: TRBV5-8
length: 15
D: -
J: TRBJ1-3
size: -
DNA: TGTGCCAGCAGCCTCGGCCAACAGAGAGGAAACACCATATATTTT
CDR3: CASSLGQQRGNTIYF

V: TRBV28
length: 15
D: TRBD1
J: TRBJ2-1
size: -
DNA: TGTGCCAGCAGTCCGCAGCGGACAGGGGTTCATGAGCAGTTCTTC
CDR3: CASSPQRTGVHEQFF

V: TRBV5-1
length: 14
D: TRBD1
J: TRBJ1-3
size: -
DNA: TGCGCCAGCAGCACGACAGGGTTGGGAAACACCATATATTTT
CDR3: CASSTTGLGNTIYF

V: TRBV11-3
length: 14
D: -
J: TRBJ1-5
size: -
DNA: TGTGCCAGCTTTCAGGGACGGGGCAATCAGCCCCAGCATTTT
CDR3: CASFQGRGNQPQHF

V: TRBV15
length: 15
D: -
J: TRBJ1-1
size: -
DNA: TGTGCCACCAGCAGAGAAAGGGGGTCGAACACTGAAGCTTTCTTT
CDR3: CATSRERGSNTEAFF

V: TRBV11-2
length: 14
D: -
J: TRBJ1-5
size: -
DNA: TGTGCCAGCAGCCTCTCGTTGGGGAATCAGCCCCAGCATTTT
CDR3: CASSLSLGNQPQHF

V: TRBV6-5
length: 15
D: TRBD1
J: TRBJ2-1
size: -
DNA: TGTGCCAGCAGCCGTCTCGGGACAGGGGTCAATGAGCAGTTCTTC
CDR3: CASSRLGTGVNEQFF

V: TRBV6-5
length: 16
D: -
J: TRBJ2-7
size: -
DNA: TGTGCCAGCAGTTACTCCCTCGGTGGCGGAACCTACGAGCAGTACTTC
CDR3: CASSYSLGGGTYEQYF

V: TRBV11-2
length: 11
D: -
J: TRBJ1-4
size: -
DNA: TGTGCCAGCAGGAGTCTTGAAAAACTGTTTTTT
CDR3: CASRSLEKLFF

V: TRBV5-1
length: 16
D: TRBD2
J: TRBJ2-1
size: -
DNA: TGCGCCAGCAGCCCACTAGCGGGAGAATCCTACAATGAGCAGTTCTTC
CDR3: CASSPLAGESYNEQFF

V: TRBV21-1
length: 14
D: -
J: TRBJ2-4
size: -
DNA: TGTGCCACCCCTTTCTTGGGGGGATTTTACATTCAGTACTTC
CDR3: CATPFLGGFYIQYF

V: TRBV14
length: 17
D: TRBD2
J: TRBJ2-1
size: -
DNA: TGTGCCAGCAGCGAACTCCCGGGAGGGACTAGGGGCAATGAGCAGTTCTTC
CDR3: CASSELPGGTRGNEQFF

V: TRBV7-3
length: 13
D: -
J: TRBJ1-4
size: -
DNA: TGTGCCAGCAGCACTACAGGAGGCGAAAAACTGTTTTTT
CDR3: CASSTTGGEKLFF

V: TRBV7-2
length: 15
D: -
J: TRBJ1-5
size: -
DNA: TGTGCCAGCAGCTTAAGGGGTTCGGGCAATCAGCCCCAGCATTTT
CDR3: CASSLRGSGNQPQHF

V: TRBV7-6
length: 17
D: -
J: TRBJ2-7
size: -
DNA: TGTGCCAGCAGCCGAAAGGTGACAGAAGTATACTCCTACGAGCAGTACTTC
CDR3: CASSRKVTEVYSYEQYF

V: TRBV11-2
length: 17
D: TRBD2
J: TRBJ2-5
size: -
DNA: TGTGCCAGCAGCTTCGCCTTCCCGGGAGGAGACCAAGAGACCCAGTACTTC
CDR3: CASSFAFPGGDQETQYF

V: TRBV11-2
length: 14
D: -
J: TRBJ1-2
size: few
DNA: TGTGCCAGCAGCCGAGCCCCTGTAGGGTATGGCTACACCTTC
CDR3: CASSRAPVGYGYTF

V: TRBV28
length: 16
D: -
J: TRBJ1-2
size: -
DNA: TGTGCCAGCAGTAAGCCGGACACCCTCGGGAACTATGGCTACACCTTC
CDR3: CASSKPDTLGNYGYTF

V: TRBV7-9
length: 14
D: TRBD1
J: TRBJ2-7
size: once
DNA: TGTGCCAGCAGCCGCCGACAGGGTAGCCACGAGCAGTACTTC
CDR3: CASSRRQGSHEQYF

V: TRBV7-6
length: 12
D: -
J: TRBJ2-3
size: -
DNA: TGTGCCAGCAGCCTTAGCACAGATACGCAGTATTTT
CDR3: CASSLSTDTQYF

V: TRBV10-3
length: 15
D: TRBD2
J: TRBJ2-7
size: -
DNA: TGTGCCATCAGCCGACTAGCGGAGGGCTCCTACGAGCAGTACTTC
CDR3: CAISRLAEGSYEQYF

V: TRBV5-1
length: 13
D: -
J: TRBJ2-1
size: -
DNA: TGCGCCAGCAGCTTGGATAGACGAAGGTGGCAGTTCTTC
CDR3: CASSLDRRRWQFF

V: TRBV7-2
length: 14
D: TRBD1
J: TRBJ2-7
size: few
DNA: TGTGCCAGCAGCTTAGGACAGGGGGCCTACGAGCAGTACTTC
CDR3: CASSLGQGAYEQYF

V: TRBV28
length: 15
D: TRBD2
J: TRBJ2-7
size: -
DNA: TGTGCCAGCAGTATCAGCGGGACCGCCCCCTACGAGCAGTACTTC
CDR3: CASSISGTAPYEQYF

V: TRBV5-1
length: 15
D: TRBD1
J: TRBJ2-7
size: -
DNA: TGCGCCAGCAGCTCGGGACAGGGTGGATCCTACGAGCAGTACTTC
CDR3: CASSSGQGGSYEQYF

V: TRBV5-8
length: 14
D: -
J: TRBJ1-2
size: -
DNA: TGTGCCAGCAGCTTGGGGACAGCTATTTATGGCTACACCTTC
CDR3: CASSLGTAIYGYTF

V: TRBV7-2
length: 16
D: TRBD1
J: TRBJ1-4
size: -
DNA: TGTGCCAGCAGCCCTGGACAGGGAACAACTAATGAAAAACTGTTTTTT
CDR3: CASSPGQGTTNEKLFF

V: TRBV19
length: 12
D: -
J: TRBJ1-1
size: -
DNA: TGTGCCAGTACTGAAAGGAACACTGAAGCTTTCTTT
CDR3: CASTERNTEAFF

V: TRBV28
length: 15
D: -
J: TRBJ2-1
size: -
DNA: TGTGCCAGCAGTTTGGGTGGGAGCGGGCTTAATGAGCAGTTCTTC
CDR3: CASSLGGSGLNEQFF

V: TRBV29-1
length: 13
D: -
J: TRBJ2-5
size: -
DNA: TGCAGCGTTGCCGCTGGAGTGCAAGAGACCCAGTACTTC
CDR3: CSVAAGVQETQYF

V: TRBV5-4
length: 14
D: -
J: TRBJ1-2
size: -
DNA: TGTGCCAGCAGCTTACGGACTGATGGGTATGGCTACACCTTC
CDR3: CASSLRTDGYGYTF

V: TRBV30
length: 18
D: TRBD2
J: TRBJ2-7
size: -
DNA: TGTGCCTGGAGTGGAAAAAAAGGGACTAGCGGGAGGGCCCACGAGCAGTACTTC
CDR3: CAWSGKKGTSGRAHEQYF

V: TRBV29-1
length: 12
D: -
J: TRBJ2-5
size: -
DNA: TGCAGCACCTACAGGGGGGGAGAGACCCAGTACTTC
CDR3: CSTYRGGETQYF

V: TRBV7-9
length: 17
D: TRBD1
J: TRBJ1-2
size: -
DNA: TGTGCCAGCAGCCCAGGGGACAGGACGATTGCTAACTATGGCTACACCTTC
CDR3: CASSPGDRTIANYGYTF

V: TRBV29-1
length: 13
D: TRBD2
J: TRBJ2-7
size: -
DNA: TGCAGCTGTTCGCCTAGCGGGTCCTACGAGCAGTACTTC
CDR3: CSCSPSGSYEQYF

V: TRBV5-1
length: 13
D: -
J: TRBJ2-5
size: -
DNA: TGCGCCAGCAGCTTATCGCCACAAGAGACCCAGTACTTC
CDR3: CASSLSPQETQYF

V: TRBV5-1
length: 15
D: TRBD1
J: TRBJ1-4
size: -
DNA: TGCGCCAGCAGTTACGGGACAGGGGGTGGTGAAAAACTGTTTTTT
CDR3: CASSYGTGGGEKLFF